This passage covers 25 T cell receptor beta chains from one sample sequenced in a study of blood T cell repertoires in COVID-19. Only in-frame clones appear in the TCRdb table, and some are missing; sequencing was by immunoSEQ multiplex PCR. Of about 150,000 clones in the sample, around 82% were seen once. The sample was peripheral blood. The origin of the receptors is a man in his 60s with acute or convalescent COVID-19.

The chain has TRBV21-1 and TRBJ2-1; the table gives TRBD2 as D, unverified against the DNA. TRBV21-1 is an annotated pseudogene. The CDR3 consists of 14 residues. CDR3 region: CASTPGNGYNEQFF. CDR3 nucleotides: TGTGCCAGCACCCCGGGAAACGGCTACAATGAGCAGTTCTTC.

The chain is built from TRBV10-3 and TRBJ2-2, with D possibly TRBD2 on 6 matching bases. The germline CDR1 and CDR2 sequences are ENHRY and SYGVKD. The CDR3 length is 14 residues. Trimming shortened V by 0 bases and J by 5 bases, and 7 bases separated the two germline ends. DNA for the CDR3: TGTGCCATCAGTGAGTCCGGGGGAACCGGGGAGCTGTTTTTT. Translated, it gives CAISESGGTGELFF.

This clone was recorded at least ten times. The chain carries TRBV5-5 and TRBJ1-2, with D perhaps matching TRBD1 (6 bases). CDR3 size: 16 residues. The V end lost 4 bases, the J end lost 0 bases, and 16 bases lay between the germline ends. Germline CDR1 is SGHKS and CDR2 is YYEKEE (reference sequence). The DNA of the CDR3 is TGTGCCAGCAGCCTTACCTGGACAGCCTCTAACTATGGCTACACCTTC. Its protein is CASSLTWTASNYGYTF.

The chain employs TRBV7-3 and TRBJ2-2; maybe TRBD1 (8 bases). Germline CDR1 and CDR2: SGHTA and FQGTGA. Trimming cost V 4 bases and J 7 bases, with 16 bases left between them. CDR3 length: 15 residues. The CDR3 reads CASSSGGGRHGELFF. The CDR3 coding sequence is TGTGCCAGCAGCTCAGGGGGCGGGAGACACGGGGAGCTGTTTTTT.

The chain has TRBV28 and TRBJ2-3, with 7 bases identical to TRBD1. Germline loops: CDR1 MDHEN, CDR2 SYDVKM. The CDR3 has 16 amino acids. V shed 7 bases and J 2 bases; nucleotides not matched to a gene: 12. The CDR3 spells CASNPTGDRPTDTQYF. The CDR3 nucleotides read TGTGCCAGCAACCCCACAGGGGACAGACCCACAGATACGCAGTATTTT.

The chain joins TRBV4-1 to TRBJ2-2; TRBD2 agrees at 8 bases. The CDR3 is made up of 17 amino acids. CDR1 MGHRA and CDR2 YSYEKL come from the germline V gene. V shed 1 base and J 4 bases; nucleotides not matched to a gene: 8. The CDR3 DNA reads TGCGCCAGCAGCCAAGCGGTACTAGCGGTCTTCACCGGGGAGCTGTTTTTT. The encoded protein is CASSQAVLAVFTGELFF.

Here the CDR3 reads CATRGLLNEQFF. CDR3 coding DNA: TGTGCCACCCGGGGACTCCTAAATGAGCAGTTCTTC. This chain joins TRBV6-5 and TRBJ2-1; possibly TRBD2 for D (6 bases). CDR3 length: 12 residues. Trimming took 10 bases from V and 7 from J, leaving 14 bases between them. The germline V gene encodes CDR1 MNHEY and CDR2 SVGAGI.

The sample holds one count of this clone. The genes are TRBV12-3 or TRBV12-4 and TRBJ1-2, with D possibly matching TRBD1 (5 bases). Trimming removed 8 bases from V and 5 bases from J, with 9 bases in between. The CDR3 consists of 11 residues. CDR3 sequence (DNA): TGTGCCAGCTCGGGACTTTATGGCTACACCTTC. This encodes CASSGLYGYTF.

The chain couples TRBV7-9 to TRBJ2-7; no definite D call. In germline, CDR1 is SEHNR, CDR2 FQNEAQ (reference sequence). V dropped 5 bases and J dropped 2 bases, with 13 bases sitting between them. This CDR3 has 14 amino acids. This chain's CDR3 is CASSPPGGAYEQYF. CDR3 sequence (DNA): TGTGCCAGCAGCCCCCCCGGCGGAGCCTACGAGCAGTACTTC.

This chain joins TRBV28 and TRBJ2-7; D unresolved. The CDR3 has 12 amino acids. Germline CDR1 MDHEN, CDR2 SYDVKM. The V gene lost 3 bases and the J gene lost 3 bases, with 6 bases spanning the gap. Here the CDR3 reads CASSFAYYEQYF. DNA of the CDR3: TGTGCCAGCAGTTTTGCCTACTACGAGCAGTACTTC.

In nucleotides, the CDR3 is TGTGCCAGCAGTTCCCTGGGCGGGAGGGATGAGCAGTTCTTC. Its protein product is CASSSLGGRDEQFF. This chain connects TRBV28 to TRBJ2-1; 9 bases are shared with TRBD2. Germline V gives CDR1 MDHEN, CDR2 SYDVKM. The CDR3 length is 14 residues. Trimming removed 4 bases from V and 8 bases from J; junction bases left unmatched: 6.

This sequence joins TRBV5-1 and TRBJ2-5, with TRBD2 matching over 10 bases. The CDR3 totals 17 residues. Germline V gene sequence: CDR1 SGHRS, CDR2 YFSETQ. Trimming took 2 bases from V and 2 from J; bases not matched to a gene: 9. The CDR3 DNA reads as TGCGCCAGCAGCTTACCCCGAGCGGGAGGGGGACAAGAGACCCAGTACTTC. This codes for CASSLPRAGGGQETQYF.

The chain recombines TRBV5-5 with TRBJ2-7; TRBD2 matches 7 bases. The V and J ends lost 2 bases and 2 bases, in that order; junction bases with no gene match: 10. Germline CDR1 reads SGHKS; CDR2 reads YYEKEE (reference sequence). This CDR3 is 16 amino acids long. The CDR3 here is CASSFGGGRSTYEQYF. The CDR3 coding sequence is TGTGCCAGCAGCTTTGGTGGCGGGAGATCAACCTACGAGCAGTACTTC.

The J gene is TRBJ2-1, the V gene TRBV7-3, with 9 bases identical to TRBD1. The CDR3 consists of 17 residues. V dropped 1 base and J dropped 3; count of bases not matched to a gene: 7. Germline assignment: CDR1 SGHTA and CDR2 FQGTGA. DNA of the CDR3: TGTGCCAGCAGCTTAAATCCCCCGGGACAGGGCTACAATGAGCAGTTCTTC. Translation: CASSLNPPGQGYNEQFF.

About this clone itself: Other DNA variants within this sample encode the same CDR3. The J gene is TRBJ2-7, the V gene TRBV4-2, with 16 nucleotides matching TRBD2. The length of the CDR3 is 14 residues. Germline CDR1 is LGHNA and CDR2 is YNFKEQ. The J segment lost 7 bases and the V segment lost 3 bases, leaving 0 bases of the junction unmatched. The chain's CDR3 is CASSQGLAGGEQYF. The CDR3 bases are TGTGCCAGCAGCCAGGGACTAGCGGGAGGGGAGCAGTACTTC.

The chain is built from TRBV5-4 and TRBJ2-2, with D tentatively TRBD1 (6 bases). The ends were cut back, 2 bases at V and 0 bases at J, with 11 bases in the middle. This CDR3 has 16 amino acids. Germline loops: CDR1 SGHNT, CDR2 YYREEE (reference sequence). The CDR3 DNA reads as TGTGCCAGCAGCTTAGCACAGGGCCCGAACACCGGGGAGCTGTTTTTT. It is translated as CASSLAQGPNTGELFF.

This chain connects TRBV5-1 to TRBJ2-7, with a weak D call TRBD2 (5 bases). Trimming shortened V by 0 bases and J by 4 bases, and 20 bases separated the two germline ends. Germline V gene sequence: CDR1 SGHRS, CDR2 YFSETQ. The CDR3 loop spans 17 amino acids. The CDR3 region is CASSLGAGSKVVYEQYF. The CDR3 DNA sequence: TGCGCCAGCAGCTTGGGGGCGGGCTCAAAGGTGGTTTACGAGCAGTACTTC.

This chain uses TRBV5-8 with TRBJ1-5, with unresolved D. The CDR3 has 13 amino acids. CDR1 is SGHTS and CDR2 is YDEGEE in the germline V gene. V lost 3 bases, J lost 6 bases, and 10 bases lay in between. The DNA for the CDR3 is TGTGCCAGCAGCTCTGAGGGTTTTCAGCCCCAGCATTTT. It codes for CASSSEGFQPQHF.

This clone came up many times. V is TRBV5-1 and J is TRBJ2-1, with 9 bases identical to TRBD2. Germline lookup yields CDR1 SGHRS and CDR2 YFSETQ. V lost 7 bases and J lost 9; bases outside the gene matches: 11. The length of the CDR3 is 14 residues. The chain's CDR3 is CASSRAGGVGEQFF. DNA for the CDR3: TGCGCCAGCTCGAGGGCGGGAGGGGTTGGTGAGCAGTTCTTC.

This clone has only one observation. The genes are TRBV5-4 and TRBJ2-7, with D possibly TRBD1 on 5 matching bases. Trimming cost V 2 bases and J 7 bases, with 16 bases left between them. Germline-derived CDR1 and CDR2 are SGHNT and YYREEE (reference sequence). This CDR3 comprises 14 residues. CDR3 protein: CASSFRQGLREQYF. CDR3 DNA sequence: TGTGCCAGCAGCTTCCGGCAGGGCTTACGGGAGCAGTACTTC.

The rearrangement links TRBV5-1 to TRBJ2-7; TRBD1 agrees at 7 bases. Germline CDR1 is SGHRS and CDR2 is YFSETQ. Germline trimming cut 1 base from V and 3 bases from J; bases unmatched to any gene: 7. This CDR3 region has 15 residues. The CDR3 here is CASSLTGTEGYEQYF. The CDR3 DNA sequence: TGCGCCAGCAGCTTGACCGGGACAGAAGGCTACGAGCAGTACTTC.

The CDR3 coding sequence is TGTGCCAGCAGCTTAGCGGGCAGGGGGCCGAACAATGAGCAGTTCTTC. Translation gives CASSLAGRGPNNEQFF. This chain joins TRBV7-9 and TRBJ2-1; TRBD1 matches 8 bases. With 0 bases clipped from V and 5 bases from J, the junction kept 6 bases outside the gene matches. The CDR3 loop spans 16 amino acids. Germline V CDR1 and CDR2: SEHNR, FQNEAQ (reference sequence).

The chain joins TRBV19 to TRBJ2-7, with 9 bases identical to TRBD2. The CDR3 loop spans 13 amino acids. After removal of 0 bases from V and 6 bases from J, the junction contained 0 bases not matched to a gene. Germline V gene sequence: CDR1 LNHDA, CDR2 SQIVND (reference sequence). CDR3 sequence: CASSIEGLAEQYF. In DNA form, the CDR3 reads TGTGCCAGTAGTATAGAGGGACTAGCCGAGCAGTACTTC. The full variable domain, with the rest looked up from reference TRBV19 and TRBJ2-7, is DGGITQSPKYLFRKEGQNVTLSCEQNLNHDAMYWYRQDPGQGLRLIYYSQIVNDFQKGDIAEGYSVSREKKESFPLTVTSAQKNPTAFYLCASSIEGLAEQYFGPGTRLTVT.

There are a few counts of this clone. J is TRBJ2-1 and V is TRBV19; 11 bases are a match to TRBD2. Losses at the gene ends were 4 bases for V and 4 bases for J; bases not matched to a gene: 9. Germline values: CDR1 LNHDA, CDR2 SQIVND (reference sequence). The CDR3 loop spans 17 amino acids. This chain's CDR3 is CASSTHRTSGRYNEQFF. The DNA for the CDR3 is TGTGCCAGTAGTACCCATCGGACTAGCGGGCGATACAATGAGCAGTTCTTC.

The V gene is TRBV11-3, the J gene TRBJ2-2; 7 bases are shared with TRBD2. This CDR3 is built from 14 residues. Germline CDR1 is SGHNT and CDR2 is YENEEA. V lost 3 bases and J lost 7; bases outside the gene matches: 5. The CDR3, as DNA: TGTGCCAGCAGCTTTGGGGAGGGCTACGGGGAGCTGTTTTTT. The encoded protein is CASSFGEGYGELFF. The entire variable domain, with the rest obtained from reference TRBV11-3 and TRBJ2-2, is as follows: EAGVVQSPRYKIIEKKQPVAFWCNPISGHNTLYWYLQNLGQGPELLIRYENEEAVDDSQLPKDRFSAERLKGVDSTLKIQPAELGDSAVYLCASSFGEGYGELFFGEGSRLTVL.